The 28 T cell receptor beta chains given below trace back to one sample, sequenced in a study of spatial heterogeneity in lung cancer. TCRdb fed the 5' RACE reads into MiXCR, producing one record per CDR3 protein. Of 110,000 or so distinct CDR3 sequences in the sample, under 14% were seen once. Time point of the sample: blood at routine non-recurrence follow-up after resection. Sequences were derived from PBMCs, sampled at follow-up. These receptors were obtained from a female donor with early-stage non-small cell lung cancer.

This clonotype has a handful of counts. V and J are TRBV30 and TRBJ2-1; 7 bases are a match to TRBD2. Germline V CDR1 and CDR2: GTSNPN, SVGIG (reference sequence). With V trimmed by 5 bases and J by 8 bases, 6 bases remained unmatched. The CDR3 has 12 amino acids. CDR3 sequence reads: CAWSGGLDEQFF. Written as DNA, the CDR3 is TGTGCCTGGTCGGGGGGTCTGGATGAGCAGTTCTTC. Supplemented by reference TRBV30 and TRBJ2-1, the full variable domain reads SQTIHQWPATLVQPVGSPLSLECTVEGTSNPNLYWYRQAAGRGLQLLFYSVGIGQISSEVPQNLSASRPQDRQFILSSKKLLLSDSGFYLCAWSGGLDEQFFGPGTRLTVL.

This clonotype turned up a few times. V is TRBV7-3 and J is TRBJ2-7; 7 bases map to TRBD2. Germline CDR1 is SGHTA and CDR2 is FQGTGA. This CDR3 contains 13 residues. The ends lost 5 bases at V and 6 bases at J; junction bases unmatched: 7. The CDR3 is CASSQIAGGEQYF. CDR3 DNA: TGTGCCAGCAGCCAAATAGCGGGTGGCGAGCAGTACTTC.

This clonotype turned up a few times. The chain joins TRBV29-1 to TRBJ2-3, with D unclear. V was trimmed by 3 bases and J by 4 bases, leaving 8 bases between them. The CDR3 covers 12 residues. Germline V gene lookup returns CDR1 SQVTM and CDR2 ANQGSEA. CDR3: CSVEAIPDTQYF. As DNA, the CDR3 is TGCAGCGTTGAGGCCATCCCAGATACGCAGTATTTT.

This clonotype showed up many times. V gene TRBV20-1 combines with J gene TRBJ2-4; TRBD1 is a possible D gene (6 bases). The CDR3 totals 15 residues. Trimming removed 5 bases from V and 0 bases from J, with 14 bases in between. Germline CDR1 and CDR2: DFQATT and SNEGSKA (reference sequence). This CDR3 is CSARRQDLAKNIQYF. The CDR3 DNA reads as TGCAGTGCTCGAAGACAGGATTTAGCCAAAAACATTCAGTACTTC.

The rearrangement joins TRBV11-2 to TRBJ1-4; 9 nucleotides agree with TRBD1. Germline trimming cut 6 bases from V and 7 bases from J; bases unmatched to any gene: 12. CDR3 length: 16 amino acids. The germline CDR1 and CDR2 sequences are SGHAT and FQNNGV. CDR3 residues: CASRPGQGSLFEKLFF. The CDR3, as DNA: TGTGCCAGCAGACCGGGACAGGGTTCTTTGTTTGAAAAACTGTTTTTT.

The CDR3 protein is CSAELAGTNEQYV. The CDR3 nucleotides read TGCAGTGCTGAACTAGCGGGAACCAACGAGCAGTACGTC. The rearrangement links TRBV20-1 to TRBJ2-7; 10 bases are a match to TRBD2. With 5 bases clipped from V and 5 bases from J, the junction kept 6 bases outside the gene matches. The CDR3 loop spans 13 amino acids. Germline V gene data show CDR1 as DFQATT and CDR2 as SNEGSKA (reference sequence).

V and J are TRBV27 and TRBJ1-4; 10 nucleotides line up with TRBD1. J lost 9 bases, V lost 8 bases, and 6 bases had no gene match. The CDR3 extends over 13 amino acids. Germline-derived CDR1 and CDR2 are MNHEY and SMNVEV (reference sequence). The CDR3 here is CASRDRGPQKLFF. In DNA form, the CDR3 reads TGTGCCAGCCGGGACAGGGGTCCGCAAAAACTGTTTTTT.

The table lists this clonotype with a few counts. This chain links TRBV19 with TRBJ2-2; perhaps D is TRBD1 or TRBD2 (5 bases each). From germline, CDR1 is LNHDA and CDR2 SQIVND (reference sequence). The CDR3 has 15 residues. The V end lost 5 bases, the J end lost 5 bases, and 15 bases lay between the germline ends. CDR3 DNA sequence: TGTGCCAGTAGTCCATCGAGGGGTTGGACCGGGGAGCTGTTTTTT. Translation gives CASSPSRGWTGELFF.

This clonotype was seen at least ten times. The V call is TRBV6-2 or TRBV6-3, the J call TRBJ2-1, with TRBD2 as a possible D gene (6 bases). The ends were cut back, 4 bases at V and 7 bases at J, with 17 bases in the middle. Germline CDR1 reads MNHEY; CDR2 reads SVGEGT. The CDR3 spans 15 residues. The CDR3 is CASSSGSLRGNEQFF. CDR3 nucleotides: TGTGCCAGCAGTTCCGGGAGCCTCCGCGGGAATGAGCAGTTCTTC.

This sequence joins TRBV6-1 and TRBJ1-1; TRBD1 is a possible D gene (6 bases). The ends were cut back, 4 bases at V and 4 bases at J, with 16 bases in the middle. Looked up from germline, CDR1 is MNHNS and CDR2 is SASEGT. The CDR3 has 15 residues. The CDR3 coding sequence is TGTGCCAGCAGTGGGGGGGGCGTCCGGGCCACTGAAGCTTTCTTT. Translating it yields CASSGGGVRATEAFF.

This rearrangement joins TRBV12-3 or TRBV12-4 to TRBJ2-1; a possible D gene is TRBD1 (5 bases). V gave up 5 bases and J gave up 2 bases, with 13 bases separating them. This CDR3 has 15 residues. The CDR3 protein is CASSPLGRTYNEQFF. CDR3 bases: TGTGCCAGCAGTCCCTTGGGGCGGACCTACAATGAGCAGTTCTTC.

CDR3 in DNA: TGTGCCAGCAGCTTCCCGGACACGTCTATGTTAGGAGGCAATCAGCCCCAGCATTTT. Protein: CASSFPDTSMLGGNQPQHF. The rearrangement links TRBV28 to TRBJ1-5; a possible D gene is TRBD1 (5 bases). Germline values: CDR1 MDHEN, CDR2 SYDVKM. CDR3 size: 19 residues. The V gene lost 6 bases and the J gene lost 2 bases, with 26 bases spanning the gap.

This clonotype has ten or more counts. The rearrangement links TRBV6-6 to TRBJ1-4; the D is unclear. Germline CDR1 and CDR2: MNHNY and SVGAGI (reference sequence). The CDR3 covers 15 residues. The V end lost 2 bases, the J end lost 0 bases, and 7 bases lay between the germline ends. The CDR3 nucleotides are TGTGCCAGCAGTTACGGCAGGACAACTAATGAAAAACTGTTTTTT. Protein: CASSYGRTTNEKLFF.

J is TRBJ2-1 and V is TRBV20-1; D is possibly TRBD2 (6 bases). The CDR3 is made up of 15 amino acids. V gave up 4 bases and J gave up 8 bases, with 21 bases separating them. The V gene's germline CDR1 is DFQATT and CDR2 SNEGSKA (reference sequence). The CDR3 bases are TGCAGTGCTAATCCCGGGACTCCCCCAAGGGATGAGCAGTTCTTC. Amino acid sequence: CSANPGTPPRDEQFF.

This clonotype turned up a few times. The genes are TRBV18 and TRBJ1-1; the match to TRBD1 covers 10 bases. Germline loops: CDR1 KGHSH, CDR2 LQKENI. The CDR3 has 16 residues. V gave up 3 bases and J gave up 3 bases; unmatched junction bases: 7. The CDR3 sequence is CASSPGQGTLDTEAFF. The DNA for the CDR3 is TGTGCCAGCTCACCGGGACAGGGGACCCTAGACACTGAAGCTTTCTTT.

This clonotype was counted many times. This chain connects TRBV5-1 to TRBJ1-2; D unclear. CDR1 and CDR2 from the germline V gene are SGHRS and YFSETQ. CDR3 size: 13 residues. Trimming shortened V by 4 bases and J by 4 bases, and 11 bases separated the two germline ends. The CDR3 spells CASSNDGGYGYTF. Here the CDR3 DNA reads TGCGCCAGCAGCAACGACGGCGGCTATGGCTACACCTTC.

This clonotype was seen only a few times. The chain has TRBV27 and TRBJ2-7; 7 bases line up with TRBD2. V gave up 5 bases and J gave up 5 bases; unmatched junction bases: 6. CDR3 length equals 13 residues. CDR1 is MNHEY and CDR2 is SMNVEV in the germline V gene (reference sequence). The CDR3 loop is CASSRRELDEQYF. CDR3 DNA sequence: TGTGCCAGCAGTCGGCGGGAGTTGGACGAGCAGTACTTC.

The J gene is TRBJ2-2, the V gene TRBV20-1; D not certain. CDR1 and CDR2 (germline): DFQATT, SNEGSKA (reference sequence). Trimming left V 0 bases short and J 4 bases short, with 12 bases between. The CDR3 contains 15 residues. CDR3 amino acids: CSARDPGRGTGELFF. Written as DNA, the CDR3 is TGCAGTGCTAGAGATCCAGGCCGCGGCACCGGGGAGCTGTTTTTT.

A few counts support this clonotype. The chain links TRBV7-6 to TRBJ2-6, with a tentative D call TRBD1 (5 bases). The CDR3 runs to 19 residues. Germline V lookup: CDR1 SGHVS, CDR2 FNYEAQ. Deletions cut 3 bases from V and 0 bases from J, with 18 bases between. The CDR3 here is CASSLAPRAIRSGANVLTF. The CDR3 DNA follows: TGTGCCAGCAGCTTGGCCCCCAGGGCCATTCGCTCTGGGGCCAACGTCCTGACTTTC.

The chain uses TRBV20-1 and TRBJ1-5; the D gene is possibly TRBD1 (5 bases). CDR3 length: 13 residues. CDR1 is DFQATT, CDR2 SNEGSKA, per germline (reference sequence). Trimming left V 5 bases short and J 7 bases short, with 15 bases between. In nucleotides, the CDR3 is TGCAGTGCTTTAACAAGGAGGGACCAGCCCCAGCATTTT. Its protein product is CSALTRRDQPQHF.

At least ten counts were recorded for this clonotype. The chain uses TRBV6-6 and TRBJ1-4; TRBD1 is a possible D gene (5 bases). The CDR3 has 16 residues. Germline-derived CDR1 and CDR2 are MNHNY and SVGAGI (reference sequence). V was pared by 2 bases and J by 8 bases, with 18 bases between. This CDR3 reads CASSYRSRGDPEKLFF. CDR3 in DNA: TGTGCCAGCAGTTACCGGTCCCGGGGGGACCCGGAAAAACTGTTTTTT.

This clonotype was counted ten times or more. V is TRBV7-8 and J is TRBJ2-7; no definite D call. With 5 bases removed from V and 6 bases from J, the gap between germline ends came to 14 bases. CDR3 length equals 13 residues. The germline CDR1 and CDR2 sequences are SGHVS and FQNEAQ. The CDR3 region has the DNA TGTGCCAGCAGCGCGACGCGTCTGGGCGAGCAGTACGTC. It codes for CASSATRLGEQYV.

This clonotype was seen a handful of times. This chain connects TRBV6-2 or TRBV6-3 to TRBJ2-7; the match to TRBD2 covers 13 bases. Germline CDR1 is MNHEY and CDR2 is SVGEGT. The CDR3 consists of 15 residues. J was trimmed by 4 bases and V by 5 bases; bases with no gene match: 5. The CDR3 here is CASSTRTSGRYEQYV. CDR3 nucleotides: TGTGCCAGCAGTACCAGGACTAGCGGGAGATACGAGCAGTACGTC.

J is TRBJ2-3 and V is TRBV27; D not certain. The CDR3 loop spans 11 amino acids. Germline CDR1 reads MNHEY; CDR2 reads SMNVEV (reference sequence). V shed 6 bases and J shed 5 bases, with 6 bases lying between them. The CDR3 nucleotides are TGTGCCAGCAGGGCTATAGATACGCAGTATTTT. Protein product: CASRAIDTQYF.

The chain is built from TRBV6-5 and TRBJ2-7, with D perhaps TRBD1 or TRBD2 (5 bases each). The length of the CDR3 is 14 residues. Trimming stripped 7 bases from V and 4 bases from J, with 17 bases between. Germline-derived CDR1 and CDR2 are MNHEY and SVGAGI. The CDR3 coding sequence is TGTGCCAGCACCGGGGACCGAGGGCGGTACGAGCAGTACTTC. Translated, it gives CASTGDRGRYEQYF.

This clonotype showed up many times. The chain recombines TRBV19 with TRBJ2-5, with 12 bases that match TRBD2. Looked up from germline, CDR1 is LNHDA and CDR2 is SQIVND (reference sequence). There are 14 residues in the CDR3. With 7 bases clipped from V and 6 bases from J, the junction kept 6 bases outside the gene matches. The CDR3 region is CASTATSGRQTQYF. The CDR3 DNA follows: TGTGCCAGTACCGCGACTAGCGGGAGACAGACCCAGTACTTC. Full variable domain (outside the CDR3, taken from reference TRBV19 and TRBJ2-5): DGGITQSPKYLFRKEGQNVTLSCEQNLNHDAMYWYRQDPGQGLRLIYYSQIVNDFQKGDIAEGYSVSREKKESFPLTVTSAQKNPTAFYLCASTATSGRQTQYFGPGTRLLVL.

The chain has TRBV5-1 and TRBJ2-2; TRBD1 is a possible D gene (5 bases). Germline V lookup: CDR1 SGHRS, CDR2 YFSETQ. There are 17 residues in the CDR3. V dropped 3 bases and J dropped 3 bases, with 18 bases sitting between them. The CDR3 spells CASSYSQGVADTGELFF. Written as DNA, the CDR3 is TGCGCCAGCAGCTATAGCCAGGGTGTCGCGGACACCGGGGAGCTGTTTTTT.

The chain recombines TRBV7-6 with TRBJ2-7; TRBD1 aligns across 8 bases. Germline V gene data show CDR1 as SGHVS and CDR2 as FNYEAQ. CDR3 length: 17 residues. With V trimmed by 5 bases and J by 0 bases, 12 bases remained unmatched. As DNA, the CDR3 is TGTGCCAGCAGCCCCAAGGCAGGGGGCATTCCCTCCTACGAGCAGTACTTC. As protein: CASSPKAGGIPSYEQYF.